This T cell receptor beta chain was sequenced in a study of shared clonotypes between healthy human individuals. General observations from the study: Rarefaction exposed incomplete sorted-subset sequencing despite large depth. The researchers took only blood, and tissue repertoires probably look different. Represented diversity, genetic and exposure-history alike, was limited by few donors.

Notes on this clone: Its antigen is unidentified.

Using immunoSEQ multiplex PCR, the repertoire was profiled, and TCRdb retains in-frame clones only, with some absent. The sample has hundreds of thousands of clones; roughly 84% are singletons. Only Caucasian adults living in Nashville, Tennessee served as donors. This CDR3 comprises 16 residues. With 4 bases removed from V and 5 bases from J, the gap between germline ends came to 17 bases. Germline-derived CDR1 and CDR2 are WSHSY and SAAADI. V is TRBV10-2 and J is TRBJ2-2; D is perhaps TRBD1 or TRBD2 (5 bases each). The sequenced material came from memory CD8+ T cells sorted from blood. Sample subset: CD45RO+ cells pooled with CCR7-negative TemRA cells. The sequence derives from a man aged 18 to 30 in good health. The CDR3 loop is CASSAIAIQGTGELFF. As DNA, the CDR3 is TGCGCCAGCAGTGCCATAGCGATCCAGGGTACCGGGGAGCTGTTTTTT.